Following are 9 T cell receptor beta chains from one sample sequenced in a study of T cell responses to AZD1222 COVID-19 vaccine listed by TCRdb under 2021. Receptors were amplified or captured by the immunoSEQ multiplex PCR assay. Entries here come from immuneACCESS through TCRdb and include only in-frame sequences with V and J called. Some clones fail to appear in such tables; in the studies checked, an unresolved V gene covers under half of the shortfall, and the cause of the remainder is unknown. The sample data list under 170,000 clones, and 75% to 95% of these were observed just once. About 3.3% of the sample is taken by the ten largest. The sample's time point label, in plain terms: about 28 days (+/-7) after the second vaccine dose. The sequencing here drew on peripheral blood, taken 28 days after the second AZD1222 dose. The source of these receptors is an adult who received the AZD1222 COVID-19 vaccine.

V gene TRBV5-1 combines with J gene TRBJ1-1, with 10 positions matching TRBD1. This CDR3 has 16 amino acids. V was clipped by 4 bases and J by 3 bases; unmatched bases: 9. Per the germline V gene, CDR1 is SGHRS and CDR2 is YFSETQ. This CDR3 is CASSVTGGLVDTEAFF. CDR3 bases: TGCGCCAGCAGCGTGACAGGGGGCCTGGTGGACACTGAAGCTTTCTTT.

V usage is TRBV19 and J usage is TRBJ2-3, with unresolved D. The CDR3 contains 15 residues. CDR1 and CDR2 (germline): LNHDA, SQIVND (reference sequence). Trimming stripped 6 bases from V and 0 bases from J, with 13 bases between. The CDR3 reads CASSLTGSSTDTQYF. For the CDR3, the DNA is TGTGCCAGTAGCTTAACTGGATCTAGCACAGATACGCAGTATTTT.

The chain uses TRBV5-5 and TRBJ1-1; maybe TRBD1 (6 bases). V dropped 5 bases and J dropped 0 bases, with 14 bases sitting between them. This CDR3 spans 15 amino acids. The germline gives CDR1 SGHKS, CDR2 YYEKEE (reference sequence). The chain's CDR3 is CASRPGTLMNTEAFF. In DNA form, the CDR3 reads TGTGCCAGCAGACCCGGGACATTAATGAACACTGAAGCTTTCTTT.

The gene calls are TRBV7-2 and TRBJ1-5; D is ambiguous. Germline CDR1 and CDR2: SGHTA and FQGNSA. This CDR3 has 13 amino acids. With 4 bases removed from V and 4 bases from J, the gap between germline ends came to 8 bases. As DNA, the CDR3 is TGTGCCAGCAGCTATCGGGGAAATCAGCCCCAGCATTTT. Amino acid sequence: CASSYRGNQPQHF.

This clone has a single count. This chain links TRBV4-2 with TRBJ2-7; D gene ambiguous. V was shortened by 2 bases and J by 2 bases, with 7 bases between the two germline ends. CDR1 is LGHNA and CDR2 is YNFKEQ in the germline V gene. CDR3 length equals 13 residues. The CDR3 coding sequence is TGTGCCAGCAGCCAATCTTTGCCCTACGAGCAGTACTTC. This translates into CASSQSLPYEQYF.

The rearrangement links TRBV5-1 to TRBJ2-3; 11 bases are a match to TRBD2. CDR1 SGHRS and CDR2 YFSETQ come from the germline V gene. With 0 bases clipped from V and 4 bases from J, the junction kept 4 bases outside the gene matches. The CDR3 has 16 amino acids. CDR3 DNA sequence: TGCGCCAGCAGCTTGGGAACTAGCGGGAGTGCAGATACGCAGTATTTT. It yields the protein CASSLGTSGSADTQYF.

The chain employs TRBV27 and TRBJ2-6, with D perhaps matching TRBD2 (5 bases). CDR1 MNHEY and CDR2 SMNVEV come from the germline V gene (reference sequence). V gave up 4 bases and J gave up 2 bases, with 9 bases separating them. The CDR3 spans 15 residues. The CDR3, as DNA: TGTGCCAGCAGTTATAGCGTCGCTGGGGCCAACGTCCTGACTTTC. This sequence encodes CASSYSVAGANVLTF.

This chain joins TRBV5-1 and TRBJ2-5; possibly TRBD2 for D (5 bases). Germline V gene sequence: CDR1 SGHRS, CDR2 YFSETQ. The V end lost 4 bases, the J end lost 3 bases, and 16 bases lay between the germline ends. There are 15 residues in the CDR3. The chain's CDR3 is CASSGTGLHKETQYF. The CDR3 bases are TGCGCCAGCAGCGGAACCGGACTGCATAAAGAGACCCAGTACTTC.

V and J are TRBV6-5 and TRBJ1-1; D remains ambiguous. CDR3 length: 12 amino acids. Trimming took off 6 bases at V and 4 bases at J, with 9 bases between the two ends. Per the germline V gene, CDR1 is MNHEY and CDR2 is SVGAGI. DNA for the CDR3: TGTGCCAGCAGCGATCTCGGCACTGAAGCTTTCTTT. This gives the protein CASSDLGTEAFF.